This T cell receptor (beta chain) was captured in a study of blood T cells in healthy people across ages. This clonotype has only a few counts. V gave up 5 bases and J gave up 6 bases, with 8 bases separating them. Germline-derived CDR1 and CDR2 are ENHRY and SYGVKD. CDR3 length: 11 amino acids. Alongside a J-beta primer mix, a sample-barcoded 5' primer served in a second PCR lasting about 7 to 12 cycles. TCRdb re-derived calls from the 5' RACE reads in MiXCR, one entry per CDR3 protein. The repertoire holds about 680,000 distinct CDR3 sequences, around 45% seen once, with roughly 34% in the top ten. Sequenced sample: blood. The source is a woman aged 55-69 years in good health. The J gene is TRBJ2-7, the V gene TRBV10-3, with D perhaps matching TRBD2 (5 bases). Here the CDR3 DNA reads TGTGCCATCAGTCTAGCTGGCGAGCAGTACTTC. It is translated as CAISLAGEQYF.